This TCR beta chain was sequenced for a study of cytomegalovirus exposure and HLA in healthy donors (TCRdb year 2017). Study-level background: In an earlier analysis of 450 to 750 of the donors, about 270 Gb of sequence data and some 100 million unique TCR beta sequences from about 190 million T cells were reported. Of the 398 genotyped donors, less than 90% were placed in the genetic ancestry cluster associated with self-reported Caucasian donors. A later analysis re-examined previously published TCR beta repertoires from several hundred donors and added high-resolution HLA genotyping to investigate patterns of TCR occurrence. Typing coverage differed by locus: A, B, C, DRB1 and DQB1 were typed in roughly 620-640 donors, DQA1 in 500 to 550, DPA1 in around 610, and DPB1 in 472. The study profiled the T cell repertoires of under 850 subjects by immunosequencing and related them to cytomegalovirus serostatus. In a later genetic analysis, genome-wide SNP genotypes for 398 of the 666 donors were used, and that subset was treated as a discovery cohort. Alongside the repertoire data, information on donor age, sex, ethnicity and CMV serostatus was compiled. Both class I and class II loci were covered by HLA typing, at four-digit resolution. Rather than using new phenotypic data, the later analysis identified candidate immune exposures from TCR beta sequences and from how often those sequences occurred across donors. The study was designed to test whether signatures of past pathogen exposure could be identified by cataloging public T cell receptors. All discovery cohort repertoires had been generated on a single sequencing platform. Among roughly 400 genotyped donors of the cohort, an average of around 240,000 unique TCR beta nucleotide sequences were sequenced per donor, around 18% of them non-productive. Roughly five DR-DQ haplotypes were handled as single units for association and clustering, since linkage in the cohort was strong. An early release covering roughly 600 HLA-typed donors comprised approximately 290 gigabases of sequencing data and tens of millions of unique TCR sequences. High-throughput TCR immunosequencing, statistical association of individual TCRs with disease status, and machine learning were combined to predict cytomegalovirus infection status. An earlier analysis of 587 of the donors used high-throughput TCR beta sequencing to judge whether each TCR beta V gene segment behaved as functional or pseudogenic. Besides the first cohort of 666 subjects, a separate validation cohort made up of over 95 different subjects was used. Study-wide findings and limitations: An earlier analysis of around 500 of the donors showed that most TCR beta V segments appeared in productive rearrangements either about 87% or about 30% of the time, which broadly matched IMGT annotations. A later genetic analysis associated a missense DCLRE1C variant with V-gene and J-gene trimming of TCR beta chains, and an independent cohort replicated the association. A total of 150 or so TCR beta chains were listed by the study as associated with cytomegalovirus. Specific HLA alleles were associated with over 15,000 TCR beta sequences at a false discovery rate of 0.05 in a later analysis. In a later analysis, several top co-occurrence clusters were reported to appear linked to parvovirus B19, influenza, CMV and Epstein-Barr virus. Most TCR sequences were observed very rarely across donors, whereas some public TCRs were present in many individuals. HLA typing was unavailable for some donors at each locus, so association tests used only the typed subset. The presence/absence analyses assumed that sequencing depth was roughly uniform across donors, and that assumption may not be true. A further reported finding was that TCR beta sequences accurately predicted the HLA-A and HLA-B alleles for most subjects in the first cohort. In a later genetic analysis, fewer N-insertions in productive TCRs were reported among donors in an Asian-associated ancestry cluster than the roughly 640-donor mean. Some IMGT-functional V segments, including TRBV6-2 and TRBV6-3, could not be distinguished by the 87-base-pair reads and were therefore excluded. A later analysis found that most CMV-associated TCR beta chains appeared HLA-restricted, with HLA associations seemingly driven largely by CMV exposure. According to a later analysis, TCR association rates differed among HLA loci, with DRB1 alleles showing the most associated TCRs and HLA-C alleles showing the fewest. The cohort was sequenced for TCR beta chains only, and without alpha or paired-chain data the features that could be detected were limited. In vitro tests confirmed that a few of the cytomegalovirus-associated TCR beta chains recognize cytomegalovirus antigens. Correlated functional status among segregating V segments might be attributable to linkage disequilibrium, but an unknown experimental factor could not be ruled out. The classifier was reported to diagnose cytomegalovirus status with high specificity and sensitivity in both the original and validation cohorts. It was suggested by the authors that the approach could potentially be generalized to other disease states and immunological phenotypes. When HLA alleles, especially DR and DQ, strongly co-occurred, TCR associations were difficult to assign to individual alleles. A cluster of highly shared sequence variants was judged likely to represent a technical artifact of the sequencing pipeline. The only immune exposure information available for the cohort was CMV serostatus. Because counts were too low, about 15 rarely observed V segments, including chromosome 9 orphons, were left out of the earlier analysis of some 600 of the donors. In a later analysis, HLA-associated TCR beta chains were found to be more clonally expanded and to have lower generation probabilities than equally common non-associated chains.

Its CDR3 holds 15 amino acids, cysteine through phenylalanine. Left in the record is the CDR3 DNA by itself, 45 bases read in frame from the first base. A distance of 11 bases separates the germline ends of V and J, which lose 3 bases and 2 bases respectively. CDR1 MDHEN and CDR2 SYDVKM are derived from the germline V gene. On this clone: The specificity of this receptor is unknown. There are no base qualities to consult, and no much larger clone falls within one base.

Preparation of the library involved the immunoSEQ multiplex PCR assay. The multiplex PCR relied on a mix of 60 forward primers for TCR Vbeta segments and 13 reverse primers for TCR Jbeta segments. Amplification of the CDR3 region of rearranged TCR beta genes was performed with a multiplex PCR assay on genomic DNA. Amplified TCR beta libraries were sequenced as 87-base-pair reads on the Illumina HiSeq System. The study's processing was this. A later analysis counted about 80 million unique TCR beta chains across the roughly 700 repertoires, and some 12 million of these chains were shared by at least two donors. A nearest-neighbor algorithm error-corrected the raw reads and collapsed the reads into unique sequences, merging closely related sequences to remove PCR and sequencing errors. V, D and J gene segments were assigned by aligning CDR3 sequences to IMGT reference sequences. For a sequence to be retained, a match of at least six nucleotides was required to both a V gene segment and a J gene segment. Rearrangements were called productive when the CDR3 lacked stop codons and stayed in frame with V and J; all others were non-productive. Following IMGT convention, CDR3 was defined as the stretch from the second conserved V-encoded cysteine up to the conserved J-encoded phenylalanine. In an earlier analysis of roughly 580 of the donors, sequences lacking an unambiguous match to a single V gene segment were excluded. An earlier analysis of 587 of the donors classified V segments as functional when productive rearrangements were above 56.7% and as segregating when the standard deviation between donors was above 5%. A statistical classification framework was built for diagnosing cytomegalovirus status from the catalog of TCR beta chain sequences. A later analysis assigned V and J genes by comparing TCR nucleotide sequences with IMGT/GENE-DB human TR gene sequences. In a later analysis, CDR3 sequences and most-parsimonious VDJ recombination scenarios were assigned using the TCRdist pipeline. In a later analysis, every TCR beta chain was defined by the combination of its CDR3 amino acid sequence and its V-gene family, and reads without a unique V-gene family were dropped. As a way to deal with suspected cross-contamination and a sequencing artifact, a later analysis dropped 450 to 600 nucleotide sequences that were highly shared and had low generation probability. For each public chain, a later analysis derived a clonal expansion index from normalized ranks of inferred template counts within each repertoire. A later analysis computed generation probabilities with a VDJ recombination model fitted to out-of-frame rearrangements, and checked the results against IGoR. In a later analysis, hypergeometric tests were used to score TCR-TCR, TCR-HLA and TCR-CMV co-occurrence, with a repertoire-size bias correction applied to TCR pairs. In a later analysis, false discovery rates were estimated by permuting HLA or CMV assignments 20 times. A later analysis grouped co-occurring TCRs with DBSCAN, adding TCRdist sequence similarity when clustering within HLA-allele-positive subsets. Repertoires with fewer than 30,000 or more than 120,000 public chains, plus five repertoires with anomalous nucleotide sharing, were excluded from co-occurrence clustering. As stored in TCRdb, this immuneACCESS dataset retains in-frame rearrangements with V and J assigned. A fraction of the clones does not appear; measured against another copy, unresolved V genes explain less than half of the discrepancy, and the remainder lacks a known reason. V, J and clone size were drawn from that table, and D and trimming were deduced from the DNA. Here the sample has around 200,000 clones; roughly four fifths occur a single time. The ten top clones hold roughly 1.6% of the sample.

The cohort consisted of 670 or so healthy bone marrow donors. At the time of sampling, all cohort members were nominally healthy, though unrecorded immune exposures were likely present. The donor tested CMV seronegative, placing the donor among the approximately 400 seronegative members of the cohort. Every donor gave a peripheral blood sample, and the peripheral blood mononuclear cells from that sample were used for TCR beta sequencing. The Qiagen DNeasy Blood Extraction Kit was used to extract genomic DNA from the blood cell samples. The receptor's source is a man in his fifties in good health and CMV-seronegative. The sequenced sample was PBMCs. In this chain, TRBV28 is recombined with TRBJ2-1; TRBD2 is possibly the D segment (6 matching bases). The DNA reads TGTGCCAGCAGTTTTAATAGCGGAGCCTACAATGAGCAGTTCTTC. Translated, this is CASSFNSGAYNEQFF. This CDR3, with the reference TRBV28 and TRBJ2-1 proteins standing in past its ends, gives the full variable domain DVKVTQSSRYLVKRTGEKVFLECVQDMDHENMFWYRQDPGLGLRLIYFSYDVKMKEKGDIPEGYSVSREKKERFSLILESASTNQTSMYLCASSFNSGAYNEQFFGPGTRLTVL.